The 24 T cell receptor beta chains below all came from one sample that was sequenced in a study of cytomegalovirus exposure and HLA in healthy donors. The method was immunoSEQ multiplex PCR; TCRdb's version includes in-frame clones alone and lacks a portion of them. Here the sample spans some 290,000 clones, roughly 88% being singletons. The sequencing sample was made of PBMCs. These receptors were taken from a young man in good health and CMV-seronegative.

The J gene is TRBJ2-1, the V gene TRBV5-4; 7 bases map to TRBD2. CDR1 is SGHNT and CDR2 is YYREEE in the germline V gene (reference sequence). The CDR3 is 15 amino acids. The V segment lost 5 bases and the J segment 8 bases; nucleotides outside the gene matches: 13. The CDR3 region is CASRRGGQGPYEQFF. The CDR3 nucleotides are TGTGCCAGCAGAAGGGGAGGGCAGGGACCCTATGAGCAGTTCTTC.

The chain uses TRBV5-1 and TRBJ1-3; tentative D call: TRBD1 (5 bases). Trimming removed 0 bases from V and 0 bases from J, with 10 bases in between. CDR3 length: 16 residues. Germline loops: CDR1 SGHRS, CDR2 YFSETQ. CDR3 in DNA: TGCGCCAGCAGCTTGGGACAGCGATCCTCTGGAAACACCATATATTTT. Translated: CASSLGQRSSGNTIYF.

The V gene is TRBV4-1, the J gene TRBJ2-7, with 7 bases that match TRBD1. The V gene end was trimmed by 4 bases and the J gene end by 1 base; junction bases not matched to a gene: 4. Germline loops: CDR1 MGHRA, CDR2 YSYEKL. CDR3 length: 14 amino acids. CDR3 nucleotide sequence: TGCGCCAGCAGCCCATCCAGGGGGTCCTACGAGCAGTACTTC. The encoded protein is CASSPSRGSYEQYF.

This sequence joins TRBV4-1 and TRBJ2-7, with a tentative D call TRBD1 (7 bases). CDR1 is MGHRA, CDR2 YSYEKL, per germline. The CDR3 spans 15 residues. The germline V and J ends were trimmed by 4 bases and 5 bases, with 18 bases remaining between them. CDR3 amino acids: CASSLSHRGGDEQYF. CDR3 DNA: TGCGCCAGCAGCCTTAGCCACAGGGGCGGGGACGAGCAGTACTTC.

The chain uses TRBV4-2 and TRBJ2-2, with D possibly TRBD1 on 6 matching bases. Germline values: CDR1 LGHNA, CDR2 YNFKEQ. The CDR3 totals 16 residues. V was shortened by 0 bases and J by 0 bases, with 8 bases between the two germline ends. The CDR3 is CASSQEGQTNTGELFF. Here the CDR3 DNA reads TGTGCCAGCAGCCAAGAAGGACAGACGAACACCGGGGAGCTGTTTTTT.

The chain has TRBV18 and TRBJ2-3; 9 bases are shared with TRBD2. V was pared by 0 bases and J by 3 bases, with 4 bases of the junction left unmatched. The CDR3 is 16 residues long. The germline V gene has CDR1 KGHSH and CDR2 LQKENI. CDR3 bases: TGTGCCAGCTCACCACCGGGCGGGGGGGCTACAGATACGCAGTATTTT. Protein sequence: CASSPPGGGATDTQYF.

This chain joins TRBV11-2 and TRBJ1-4, with 7 bases lining up with TRBD1. Trimming removed 5 bases from V and 8 bases from J; junction bases left unmatched: 5. This CDR3 is 13 amino acids long. Germline CDR1 is SGHAT and CDR2 is FQNNGV. DNA of the CDR3: TGTGCCAGCAGCCGGACAGGTTTGGAAAAACTGTTTTTT. This encodes CASSRTGLEKLFF. Full variable domain (remainder filled in from reference TRBV11-2 and TRBJ1-4): EAGVAQSPRYKIIEKRQSVAFWCNPISGHATLYWYQQILGQGPKLLIQFQNNGVVDDSQLPKDRFSAERLKGVDSTLKIQPAKLEDSAVYLCASSRTGLEKLFFGSGTQLSVL.

This clone occurred once. The DNA for the CDR3 is TGTGCCAGCAGCCCGGGTCAGGGGGCTTACGAGCAGTACTTC. Amino acid sequence: CASSPGQGAYEQYF. This chain connects TRBV13 to TRBJ2-7; 8 nucleotides line up with TRBD1. The trim removed 5 bases at V and 4 bases at J, leaving 7 bases unmatched. Germline V CDR1 and CDR2: PRHDT, FYEKMQ (reference sequence). The CDR3 length is 14 residues.

The CDR3 loop is CASSVDGGDSNQPQHF. DNA of the CDR3: TGTGCCAGCAGCGTAGATGGGGGGGATAGCAATCAGCCCCAGCATTTT. The V and J genes are TRBV9 and TRBJ1-5; perhaps TRBD1 as D (5 bases). This CDR3 has 16 amino acids. With 0 bases removed from V and 0 bases from J, the gap between germline ends came to 10 bases. Germline loops: CDR1 SGDLS, CDR2 YYNGEE.

The chain combines TRBV29-1 with TRBJ2-7, with 7 bases that match TRBD1. CDR1 and CDR2 (germline): SQVTM, ANQGSEA. The CDR3 runs to 14 residues. The V gene end was trimmed by 5 bases and the J gene end by 3 bases; junction bases not matched to a gene: 10. The chain's CDR3 is CSVRPRDRGYEQYF. DNA of the CDR3: TGCAGCGTTCGACCGAGGGACAGAGGCTACGAGCAGTACTTC.

J is TRBJ2-2 and V is TRBV5-6; 7 bases match TRBD1. The V gene end was trimmed by 4 bases and the J gene end by 5 bases; junction bases not matched to a gene: 11. Germline lookup yields CDR1 SGHDT and CDR2 YYEEEE. This CDR3 comprises 16 residues. The CDR3 DNA is TGTGCCAGCAGCGAATCCCCAGGGGGTGGGACCGGGGAGCTGTTTTTT. It is translated as CASSESPGGGTGELFF.

CDR3: CASSFGTDLYEQYF. The CDR3 DNA reads as TGTGCCAGCAGCTTTGGGACAGACCTCTACGAGCAGTACTTC. This rearrangement joins TRBV5-6 to TRBJ2-7; 7 positions match TRBD1. Germline values: CDR1 SGHDT, CDR2 YYEEEE. V was clipped by 2 bases and J by 3 bases; unmatched bases: 5. This CDR3 has 14 residues.

This clone was seen a single time. V usage is TRBV10-1 and J usage is TRBJ1-2; 8 bases fit TRBD1. The trim removed 5 bases at V and 8 bases at J, leaving 7 bases unmatched. Looked up from germline, CDR1 is WNHNN and CDR2 is SYGVQD (reference sequence). The CDR3 runs to 13 residues. The CDR3 region is CASSPTGVSGYTF. The CDR3 nucleotides read TGCGCCAGCAGTCCGACAGGGGTATCCGGCTACACCTTC.

V gene TRBV27 combines with J gene TRBJ2-7; 7 bases are a match to TRBD2. J lost 3 bases, V lost 6 bases, and 8 bases had no gene match. The V gene's germline CDR1 is MNHEY and CDR2 SMNVEV (reference sequence). CDR3 length: 14 amino acids. CDR3 bases: TGTGCCAGCAGCCGGGGAGGGGTTCACTACGAGCAGTACTTC. Amino acid sequence: CASSRGGVHYEQYF.

The rearrangement joins TRBV6-6 to TRBJ1-1; TRBD1 might be the D (5 bases). The CDR3 runs to 12 residues. Germline V gene sequence: CDR1 MNHNY, CDR2 SVGAGI (reference sequence). Trimming removed 8 bases at V and 6 bases at J, with 13 bases between. The CDR3 nucleotides read TGTGCCAGCCACTCAGGGTTCGCTGAAGCTTTCTTT. Encoded protein: CASHSGFAEAFF.

This chain connects TRBV18 to TRBJ2-3, with D possibly TRBD2 on 5 matching bases. Per germline, CDR1 KGHSH and CDR2 LQKENI. This CDR3 has 14 residues. V lost 0 bases to trimming and J lost 5 bases, with 9 bases between them. Here the CDR3 DNA reads TGTGCCAGCTCACCACCGGCGGGTGGAGATACGCAGTATTTT. Its translation: CASSPPAGGDTQYF.

The CDR3 reads CASSLVPQVDGYTF. CDR3 nucleotide sequence: TGTGCCAGCAGCTTAGTACCGCAGGTTGATGGCTACACCTTC. The chain recombines TRBV7-9 with TRBJ1-2; D not certain. From germline, CDR1 is SEHNR and CDR2 FQNEAQ (reference sequence). The ends were cut back, 1 base at V and 6 bases at J, with 12 bases in the middle. The CDR3 sequence is 14 residues long.

In its sample, this clone was seen a few times. The CDR3 loop reads CASRTVDRRNTYEQYF. The CDR3 bases are TGTGCCAGCAGGACAGTCGACAGGCGAAACACCTACGAGCAGTACTTC. The genes are TRBV2 and TRBJ2-7, with a tentative D call TRBD1 (6 bases). The CDR3 is 16 residues long. The V and J ends lost 6 bases and 2 bases respectively, with 20 bases between them. Germline values: CDR1 SNHLY, CDR2 FYNNEI.

The chain joins TRBV9 to TRBJ2-7; D may be TRBD1 (6 bases). The V gene's germline CDR1 is SGDLS and CDR2 YYNGEE. Between the trimmed V and J ends, which lost 3 bases and 0 bases, there was a span of 10 bases. The CDR3 consists of 14 residues. The CDR3 bases are TGTGCCAGCAGCGAAGGGGGTGGCTCCTACGAGCAGTACTTC. Protein: CASSEGGGSYEQYF.

This CDR3 reads CAWRNSFSFSYEQYF. The CDR3 DNA reads TGTGCCTGGAGGAACAGCTTTTCTTTTTCCTACGAGCAGTACTTC. V usage is TRBV30 and J usage is TRBJ2-7; D is ambiguous. Germline V gene lookup returns CDR1 GTSNPN and CDR2 SVGIG (reference sequence). This CDR3 is 15 amino acids long. V shed 3 bases and J shed 1 base, with 16 bases lying between them.

The rearrangement links TRBV11-2 to TRBJ1-1; tentatively, D is TRBD1 (6 bases). This CDR3 region has 13 residues. In germline, CDR1 is SGHAT, CDR2 FQNNGV. V shed 4 bases and J shed 9 bases, with 15 bases lying between them. The CDR3 loop reads CASSSPQGSKAFF. CDR3 DNA: TGTGCCAGCAGCTCGCCGCAGGGGAGTAAAGCTTTCTTT. Supplemented by reference TRBV11-2 and TRBJ1-1, the full variable domain reads EAGVAQSPRYKIIEKRQSVAFWCNPISGHATLYWYQQILGQGPKLLIQFQNNGVVDDSQLPKDRFSAERLKGVDSTLKIQPAKLEDSAVYLCASSSPQGSKAFFGQGTRLTVV.

The rearrangement links TRBV7-8 to TRBJ1-5; D unclear. V was shortened by 5 bases and J by 3 bases, with 11 bases between the two germline ends. From germline, CDR1 is SGHVS and CDR2 FQNEAQ. The CDR3 loop spans 14 amino acids. CDR3 protein: CASSPGNINQPQHF. CDR3 nucleotides: TGTGCCAGCAGCCCCGGGAACATCAATCAGCCCCAGCATTTT.

This sequence joins TRBV5-1 and TRBJ1-6; D might be TRBD1 (6 bases). The CDR3 runs to 15 residues. Trimming removed 4 bases at V and 9 bases at J, with 17 bases between. CDR1 and CDR2 (germline): SGHRS, YFSETQ. CDR3 loop: CASSPIQGFGSPLHF. For the CDR3, the DNA is TGCGCCAGCAGCCCCATACAGGGTTTTGGTTCACCCCTCCACTTT.

The V gene is TRBV10-2, the J gene TRBJ1-6; 8 bases are shared with TRBD1. V dropped 7 bases and J dropped 6; count of bases not matched to a gene: 5. The CDR3 is 14 amino acids. Germline V lookup: CDR1 WSHSY, CDR2 SAAADI. CDR3 protein: CASNLDRVNSPLHF. In DNA, the CDR3 is TGCGCCAGCAACTTGGACAGGGTTAATTCACCCCTCCACTTT.